This T cell receptor (beta chain) was profiled in a study of shared clonotypes between healthy human individuals. Germline values: CDR1 MGHRA, CDR2 YSYEKL. The CDR3 is 14 amino acids. Deletions cut 1 base from V and 4 bases from J, with 9 bases between. On sorted subsets, replicate PCRs used approximately 200 ng DNA, or approximately 33,000 T cell genomes. TCRdb keeps only in-frame clones here, not all; method: immunoSEQ multiplex PCR. This table has over 2,000,000 clones, 85% to 95% appearing once. CD45RO-negative, CCR7-positively selected cells formed the naive CD8 fraction, excluding terminally differentiated effector memory CD45RA+ cells. The donors, healthy adults who were HIV-negative, had experienced no recent acute infections or vaccinations. For this clone: Its antigen is currently unknown.

Study-wide findings and caveats: Approximately 5% of naive CD4 clonotypes were shared across a few donors. Unshared clonotypes carried lower generation probabilities than those common to all four donors.

This receptor was identified in a man between 18 and 29 years old in good health. Some clones in this sample may be carry-over from other donors' samples. This chain links TRBV4-1 with TRBJ2-3; D is ambiguous. Sequenced material: naive CD8+ T cells from PBMCs. The CDR3 protein is CASSQGQESDTQYF. In DNA form, the CDR3 reads TGCGCCAGCAGCCAAGGCCAGGAATCAGATACGCAGTATTTT.